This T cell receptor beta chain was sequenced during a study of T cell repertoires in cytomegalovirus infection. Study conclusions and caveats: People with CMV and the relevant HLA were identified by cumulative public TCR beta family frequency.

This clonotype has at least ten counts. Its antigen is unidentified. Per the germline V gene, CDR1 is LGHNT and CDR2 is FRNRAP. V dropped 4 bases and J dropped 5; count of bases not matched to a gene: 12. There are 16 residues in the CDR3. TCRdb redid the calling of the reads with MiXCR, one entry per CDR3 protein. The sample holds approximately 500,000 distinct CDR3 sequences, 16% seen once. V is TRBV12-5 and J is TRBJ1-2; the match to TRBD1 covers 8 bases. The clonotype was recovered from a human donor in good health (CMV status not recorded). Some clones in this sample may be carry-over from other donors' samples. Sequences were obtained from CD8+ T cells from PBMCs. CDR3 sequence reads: CASGSSGTGVWYGYTF. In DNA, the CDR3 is TGTGCTAGTGGTTCCTCCGGGACAGGTGTGTGGTATGGCTACACCTTC.